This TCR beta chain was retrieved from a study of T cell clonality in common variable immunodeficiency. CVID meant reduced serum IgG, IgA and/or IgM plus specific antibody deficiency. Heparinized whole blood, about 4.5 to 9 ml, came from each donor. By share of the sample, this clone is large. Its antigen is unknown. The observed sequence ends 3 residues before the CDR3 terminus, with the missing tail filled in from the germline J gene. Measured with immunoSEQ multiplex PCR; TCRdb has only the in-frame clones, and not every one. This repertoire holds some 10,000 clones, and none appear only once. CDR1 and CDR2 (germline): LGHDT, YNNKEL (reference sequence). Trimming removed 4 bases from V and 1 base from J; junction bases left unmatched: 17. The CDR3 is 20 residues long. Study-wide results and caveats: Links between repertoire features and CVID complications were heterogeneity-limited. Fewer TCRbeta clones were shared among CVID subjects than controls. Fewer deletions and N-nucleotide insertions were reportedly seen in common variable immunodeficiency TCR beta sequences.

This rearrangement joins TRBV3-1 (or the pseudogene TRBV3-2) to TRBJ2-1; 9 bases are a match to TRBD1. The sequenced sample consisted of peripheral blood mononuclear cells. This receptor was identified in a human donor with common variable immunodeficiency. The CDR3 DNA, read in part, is TGTGCCAGCAGCCCCTCGGGGACAGGGACGGTTGCGAATTCCTACAATGAG. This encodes CASSPSGTGTVANSYNE. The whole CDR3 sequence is CASSPSGTGTVANSYNEQFF.